Presented here are 18 T cell receptor beta chains from one specimen sequenced in a study of shared clonotypes between healthy human individuals. The repertoire was sequenced with immunoSEQ multiplex PCR; TCRdb's copy has only in-frame clones and lacks some. The sample lists millions of clones, 85% to 95% seen once, with roughly 1.8% in the top ten. Naive CD8 populations comprised CD45RO-negative cells positively selected for CCR7, excluding terminally differentiated effector memory CD45RA+ cells. The sample comprised naive CD8+ T cells from PBMCs. The source is a young man in good health. Some clones in this sample may be carry-over from other donors' samples.

This chain links TRBV5-4 with TRBJ2-5; TRBD1 might be the D (5 bases). The germline CDR1 and CDR2 sequences are SGHNT and YYREEE (reference sequence). V lost 5 bases, J lost 0 bases, and 11 bases lay in between. The CDR3 loop spans 14 amino acids. The CDR3 region is CASRRMDNQETQYF. CDR3 DNA sequence: TGTGCCAGCAGACGAATGGACAACCAAGAGACCCAGTACTTC.

This rearrangement joins TRBV5-1 to TRBJ1-5; D remains unclear. Germline lookup yields CDR1 SGHRS and CDR2 YFSETQ. CDR3 length equals 13 residues. V was shortened by 2 bases and J by 8 bases, with 11 bases between the two germline ends. The CDR3 DNA sequence: TGCGCCAGCAGCTTTAACGGCGCCGAGCCCCAGCATTTT. Protein sequence: CASSFNGAEPQHF.

A single count supports this clone. This CDR3 is CASSLAGRHTEAFF. The DNA for the CDR3 is TGTGCCAGCAGTTTAGCAGGGAGGCATACTGAAGCTTTCTTT. V gene TRBV28 combines with J gene TRBJ1-1, with D perhaps TRBD1 (5 bases). Germline-derived CDR1 and CDR2 are MDHEN and SYDVKM. This CDR3 comprises 14 residues. Trimming took off 2 bases at V and 5 bases at J, with 12 bases between the two ends.

CDR3 sequence (DNA): TGTGCCAGCAGTTTGCTTCCCGGGATCGGAAACACCGGGGAGCTGTTTTTT. Residues: CASSLLPGIGNTGELFF. The chain employs TRBV27 and TRBJ2-2; D is possibly TRBD2 (5 bases). CDR1 is MNHEY and CDR2 is SMNVEV in the germline V gene (reference sequence). This CDR3 comprises 17 residues. V was pared by 3 bases and J by 2 bases, with 16 bases between.

V gene TRBV30 combines with J gene TRBJ2-5, with 12 bases lining up with TRBD2. Judging by the DNA end, TRBJ2-7 fits better; the J call may be wrong. The CDR3 has 19 residues. The germline V gene encodes CDR1 GTSNPN and CDR2 SVGIG (reference sequence). The CDR3 DNA sequence: TGTGCCTGGACTGAGTGGGTCCCTAGCGGGAGGGGAAGCTCCTACGAGCAGTACTTC. Protein: CAWTEWVPSGRGSSYEQYF.

The chain has TRBV5-1 and TRBJ2-3; 11 bases align to TRBD1. This CDR3 comprises 16 residues. CDR1 and CDR2 (germline): SGHRS, YFSETQ. The ends lost 3 bases at V and 6 bases at J; junction bases unmatched: 9. The CDR3 sequence is CASSSVGTGGWDTQYF. The CDR3 DNA follows: TGCGCCAGCAGCTCGGTCGGGACAGGGGGATGGGATACGCAGTATTTT.

CDR3 coding DNA: TGTGCCAGCAGTTTACGGGGGGCGGTGGAGACCCAGTACTTC. This codes for CASSLRGAVETQYF. The chain joins TRBV28 to TRBJ2-5, with D possibly TRBD2 on 7 matching bases. The V end was cut by 2 bases, the J end by 5 bases, with 12 bases between. This CDR3 is built from 14 residues. CDR1 MDHEN and CDR2 SYDVKM come from the germline V gene.

This chain's CDR3 is CTSSHQGLGDNEQFF. The CDR3 DNA is TGCACCAGCAGCCATCAAGGACTAGGGGACAATGAGCAGTTCTTC. The chain carries TRBV1 and TRBJ2-1; TRBD2 is the table's D call and was not checked against the DNA. TRBV1 counts as a pseudogene. This CDR3 has 15 residues.

About this clone itself: This sample also contains other DNA sequences that code for the same CDR3. The chain couples TRBV27 to TRBJ1-5; weak D call: TRBD1 (6 bases). V lost 4 bases and J lost 6, with 13 bases in between. Per germline, CDR1 MNHEY and CDR2 SMNVEV (reference sequence). This CDR3 has 14 amino acids. CDR3 nucleotide sequence: TGTGCCAGCAGTTCGGGGGGGGCGGGTCAGCCCCAGCATTTT. Translation gives CASSSGGAGQPQHF.

This clone was observed a few times. The chain recombines TRBV27 with TRBJ1-4; maybe TRBD1 (5 bases). Germline V gives CDR1 MNHEY, CDR2 SMNVEV (reference sequence). The V and J ends lost 5 bases and 12 bases respectively, with 19 bases between them. The CDR3 is 14 residues long. This CDR3 reads CASSQGLSLGELFF. The CDR3 bases are TGTGCCAGCAGTCAAGGCCTATCCCTGGGGGAACTGTTTTTT.

The chain is built from TRBV5-4 and TRBJ2-3; TRBD2 agrees at 13 bases. The trim removed 0 bases at V and 5 bases at J, leaving 9 bases unmatched. The germline CDR1 and CDR2 sequences are SGHNT and YYREEE (reference sequence). This CDR3 spans 18 amino acids. The DNA for the CDR3 is TGTGCCAGCAGCTTGGTGCCCCTACTAGCGGGAGGGGTAGATACGCAGTATTTT. It codes for CASSLVPLLAGGVDTQYF.

A single count supports this clone. V usage is TRBV5-5 and J usage is TRBJ2-1; 15 positions agree with TRBD2. J gave up 0 bases and V 0 bases, and 7 bases lay outside the gene matches. Looked up from germline, CDR1 is SGHKS and CDR2 is YYEKEE (reference sequence). CDR3 length equals 20 residues. CDR3 DNA sequence: TGTGCCAGCAGCTTGGCTGGGACTAGCGGGAGGAAAGACTCCTACAATGAGCAGTTCTTC. It specifies CASSLAGTSGRKDSYNEQFF. The entire variable domain, with the rest obtained from reference TRBV5-5 and TRBJ2-1, is as follows: DAGVTQSPTHLIKTRGQQVTLRCSPISGHKSVSWYQQVLGQGPQFIFQYYEKEERGRGNFPDRFSARQFPNYSSELNVNALLLGDSALYLCASSLAGTSGRKDSYNEQFFGPGTRLTVL.

The chain has TRBV27 and TRBJ2-1; D unresolved. The V gene's germline CDR1 is MNHEY and CDR2 SMNVEV (reference sequence). The CDR3 extends over 12 amino acids. The V end was cut by 6 bases, the J end by 7 bases, with 10 bases between. DNA of the CDR3: TGTGCCAGCAGGCGTCACCCTAATGAGCAGTTCTTC. It codes for CASRRHPNEQFF.

The chain links TRBV7-6 to TRBJ2-6; 15 nucleotides line up with TRBD2. After removal of 4 bases from V and 1 base from J, the junction contained 5 bases not matched to a gene. Germline V gene sequence: CDR1 SGHVS, CDR2 FNYEAQ. The length of the CDR3 is 19 residues. CDR3 bases: TGTGCCAGCAGCTCCAGAGGACTAGCGGGAGGGTCTGGGGCCAACGTCCTGACTTTC. This translates into CASSSRGLAGGSGANVLTF.

The chain carries TRBV29-1 and TRBJ2-7; 7 positions match TRBD1. The CDR3 is 13 residues long. V lost 7 bases and J lost 1; bases outside the gene matches: 7. Germline V gives CDR1 SQVTM, CDR2 ANQGSEA. CDR3 sequence reads: CSALGGQSYEQYF. CDR3 nucleotides: TGCAGCGCCCTAGGGGGACAGTCCTACGAGCAGTACTTC.

V and J are TRBV6-6 and TRBJ1-2; maybe TRBD1 (5 bases). Germline CDR1 and CDR2: MNHNY and SVGAGI (reference sequence). There are 14 residues in the CDR3. Deletions cut 3 bases from V and 6 bases from J, with 14 bases between. The chain's CDR3 is CASSYQGSLHGYTF. The CDR3 DNA reads TGTGCCAGCAGTTATCAGGGATCTCTACATGGCTACACCTTC.

V and J are TRBV9 and TRBJ2-5; D call uncertain. CDR1 and CDR2 from the germline V gene are SGDLS and YYNGEE. This CDR3 comprises 14 residues. Trimming took off 4 bases at V and 0 bases at J, with 10 bases between the two ends. The CDR3: CASSLLGDQETQYF. In nucleotides, the CDR3 is TGTGCCAGCAGCCTACTTGGGGACCAAGAGACCCAGTACTTC. The variable domain in full, completed from reference TRBV9 and TRBJ2-5, reads DSGVTQTPKHLITATGQRVTLRCSPRSGDLSVYWYQQSLDQGLQFLIQYYNGEERAKGNILERFSAQQFPDLHSELNLSSLELGDSALYFCASSLLGDQETQYFGPGTRLLVL.

V usage is TRBV6-1 and J usage is TRBJ1-5, with 7 bases aligning to TRBD1. Losses at the gene ends were 6 bases for V and 3 bases for J; bases not matched to a gene: 5. CDR1 and CDR2 (germline): MNHNS, SASEGT. This CDR3 is 14 amino acids long. The CDR3 here is CASSGGQSNQPQHF. CDR3 DNA sequence: TGTGCCAGCAGCGGGGGACAGTCCAATCAGCCCCAGCATTTT.